Given below is one T cell receptor (beta chain) in context. The CDR3 totals 18 residues. The V end was cut by 2 bases, the J end by 1 base, with 15 bases between. CDR1 is MNHNS and CDR2 is SASEGT in the germline V gene. This entry is derived from a study of Ad26.COV2.S vaccination and SARS-CoV-2 variants. Across the study: Ad26.COV2.S given intramuscularly, once or twice 56 days apart.

As to treatment: around 19 received Ad26.COV2.S at low or high dose, single or two shots; roughly 5 received placebo; per-sample allocation not given. The investigators took samples on day 63 after the first vaccine or placebo injection. Participants' vaccine, an Ad26 vector, delivered Wuhan-strain SARS-CoV-2 spike. TCRdb keeps only in-frame clones here, not all; method: immunoSEQ multiplex PCR. The data show 400,000 to 450,000 clones, around 90% seen once. This TCR was recovered from a person between 18 and 60 years old who received the Ad26.COV2.S COVID-19 vaccine or a placebo. The sequences come from peripheral blood, collected in a trial of Ad26.COV2.S vaccine versus placebo. The chain carries TRBV6-1 and TRBJ2-6; D may be TRBD1 (6 bases). The CDR3 DNA sequence: TGTGCCAGCAGTGAATTCGCAGGGGTGACTTCTGGGGCCAACGTCCTGACTTTC. Protein product: CASSEFAGVTSGANVLTF.